A single sample gave rise to the 14 T cell receptor beta chains below, sequenced in a study of follicular helper T cells after annual influenza vaccination. Produced via immunoSEQ multiplex PCR; TCRdb's table is partial and in-frame only. The sample has approximately 10,000 clones; roughly 80% are singletons. The sequencing here drew on CXCR5- memory CD4+ T cells sorted from blood, taken 6 weeks after influenza vaccination. The receptors stem from an adult who received the influenza vaccine.

The V gene is TRBV11-2, the J gene TRBJ1-5; D may be TRBD1 (5 bases). Trimming shortened V by 5 bases and J by 6 bases, and 11 bases separated the two germline ends. This CDR3 is built from 13 residues. CDR1 SGHAT and CDR2 FQNNGV come from the germline V gene. The CDR3 DNA reads TGTGCCAGCAGCCCCCAGGGCAGTCAGCCCCAGCATTTT. It encodes CASSPQGSQPQHF. The complete variable domain, with remaining parts taken from reference TRBV11-2 and TRBJ1-5, reads EAGVAQSPRYKIIEKRQSVAFWCNPISGHATLYWYQQILGQGPKLLIQFQNNGVVDDSQLPKDRFSAERLKGVDSTLKIQPAKLEDSAVYLCASSPQGSQPQHFGDGTRLSIL.

This rearrangement joins TRBV5-1 to TRBJ2-7; D gene ambiguous. The ends were cut back, 1 base at V and 6 bases at J, with 20 bases in the middle. The CDR3 loop spans 16 amino acids. CDR1 SGHRS and CDR2 YFSETQ come from the germline V gene. CDR3 loop: CASSLIAGLNRGEQYF. The CDR3 DNA reads TGCGCCAGCAGCTTGATCGCCGGGCTTAACCGAGGCGAGCAGTACTTC.

The rearrangement uses TRBV28 and TRBJ2-3, with 13 bases fitting TRBD2. The CDR3 is 16 residues long. J lost 5 bases, V lost 4 bases, and 6 bases had no gene match. CDR1 MDHEN and CDR2 SYDVKM come from the germline V gene. CDR3 DNA: TGTGCCAGCAGTTGGGGGGGGACTAGCGGGATAGATACGCAGTATTTT. Its protein product is CASSWGGTSGIDTQYF.

This clone was seen more than once but under ten times. The chain carries TRBV5-1 and TRBJ2-3; no definite D call. Germline CDR1 and CDR2: SGHRS and YFSETQ. The CDR3 is made up of 15 amino acids. V lost 0 bases to trimming and J lost 2 bases, with 10 bases between them. CDR3 coding DNA: TGCGCCAGCAGCTTGGCCATGATCCCCACAGATACGCAGTATTTT. As protein: CASSLAMIPTDTQYF.

This chain joins TRBV9 and TRBJ2-5; D gene uncertain. In germline, CDR1 is SGDLS, CDR2 YYNGEE. Trimming stripped 0 bases from V and 5 bases from J, with 14 bases between. This CDR3 spans 15 amino acids. The CDR3 DNA is TGTGCCAGCAGCGTAGAGGGATCTGCGGTGGAGACCCAGTACTTC. Amino acid sequence: CASSVEGSAVETQYF.

This rearrangement joins TRBV10-1 to TRBJ2-7; the D gene is possibly TRBD1 (6 bases). Germline CDR1 and CDR2: WNHNN and SYGVQD (reference sequence). The CDR3 extends over 14 amino acids. V lost 2 bases to trimming and J lost 2 bases, with 10 bases between them. CDR3 region: CASSEGQLPYEQYF. CDR3 bases: TGCGCCAGCAGTGAGGGACAGCTCCCCTACGAGCAGTACTTC.

The CDR3 region has the DNA TGTGCCAGCGGGCTCCAGGCGGGCTATGGCTACACCTTC. This codes for CASGLQAGYGYTF. The chain recombines TRBV28 with TRBJ1-2; D remains unclear. The germline V gene has CDR1 MDHEN and CDR2 SYDVKM. The V end was cut by 8 bases, the J end by 4 bases, with 14 bases between. The CDR3 is 13 residues long.

The V call is TRBV6-5, the J call TRBJ1-5; 7 bases fit TRBD1. CDR1 MNHEY and CDR2 SVGAGI come from the germline V gene. V lost 4 bases, J lost 7 bases, and 10 bases stayed unmatched. The length of the CDR3 is 15 residues. The CDR3 loop is CASSSQGVRGQPQHF. CDR3 DNA sequence: TGTGCCAGCAGTTCGCAGGGGGTTCGCGGGCAGCCCCAGCATTTT.

This chain links TRBV5-3 with TRBJ1-5; the match to TRBD1 covers 7 bases. TRBV5-3 is labeled an ORF, and its function is uncertain. CDR3 length: 20 residues. J was trimmed by 2 bases and V by 0 bases; bases with no gene match: 17. The CDR3 reads CARSLEPGRGQGGGNQPQHF. The DNA of the CDR3 is TGTGCCAGAAGCTTGGAACCAGGGAGGGGGCAAGGGGGAGGCAATCAGCCCCAGCATTTT.

The rearrangement uses TRBV4-1 and TRBJ2-5; D is undetermined. The V gene lost 0 bases and the J gene lost 1 base, with 9 bases spanning the gap. Germline loops: CDR1 MGHRA, CDR2 YSYEKL. The length of the CDR3 is 15 residues. As DNA, the CDR3 is TGCGCCAGCAGCCAAGATCCGGGCCTCCAAGAGACCCAGTACTTC. It codes for CASSQDPGLQETQYF.

Here the CDR3 DNA reads TGTGCCAGCAGCTTTGGGGAGGAATCACCCCTCCACTTT. It translates to CASSFGEESPLHF. The V gene is TRBV7-9, the J gene TRBJ1-6; D gene ambiguous. Per germline, CDR1 SEHNR and CDR2 FQNEAQ (reference sequence). With 3 bases removed from V and 10 bases from J, the gap between germline ends came to 10 bases. There are 13 residues in the CDR3.

This clone was picked up one time. The chain employs TRBV9 and TRBJ2-3; 10 positions match TRBD2. Trimming removed 4 bases from V and 2 bases from J; junction bases left unmatched: 4. Germline CDR1 SGDLS, CDR2 YYNGEE. The CDR3 is 15 residues long. This chain's CDR3 is CASSLLAGVTDTQYF. The CDR3 DNA sequence: TGTGCCAGCAGCCTTCTAGCGGGGGTCACAGATACGCAGTATTTT.

The CDR3 region is CASSETASGASTDTQYF. DNA of the CDR3: TGTGCCAGCAGTGAAACGGCTAGCGGGGCTAGCACAGATACGCAGTATTTT. This sequence joins TRBV6-1 and TRBJ2-3; 9 bases match TRBD2. This CDR3 has 17 amino acids. Looked up from germline, CDR1 is MNHNS and CDR2 is SASEGT. With V trimmed by 2 bases and J by 0 bases, 6 bases remained unmatched.

The chain has TRBV27 and TRBJ2-7, with TRBD2 matching over 12 bases. The V gene's germline CDR1 is MNHEY and CDR2 SMNVEV (reference sequence). The CDR3 length is 20 residues. Losses at the gene ends were 5 bases for V and 0 bases for J; bases not matched to a gene: 17. CDR3 sequence: CASSPRGRGLAGLSSYEQYF. The CDR3 region has the DNA TGTGCCAGCAGTCCCCGGGGCAGGGGACTAGCGGGCCTGAGCTCCTACGAGCAGTACTTC.